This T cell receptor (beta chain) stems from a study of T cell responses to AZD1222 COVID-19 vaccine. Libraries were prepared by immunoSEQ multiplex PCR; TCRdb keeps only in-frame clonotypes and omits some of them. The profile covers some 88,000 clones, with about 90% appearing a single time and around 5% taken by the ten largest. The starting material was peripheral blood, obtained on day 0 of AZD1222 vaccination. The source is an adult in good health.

CDR3 nucleotide sequence: TGTGCCAGCAGTTCTGTTGTCACCGGGGAGCTGTTTTTT. Residues: CASSSVVTGELFF. The chain recombines TRBV6-1 with TRBJ2-2; no reliable D call. Germline V gene sequence: CDR1 MNHNS, CDR2 SASEGT. Trimming cost V 5 bases and J 4 bases, with 8 bases left between them. The CDR3 length is 13 residues.